The clone carrying this T cell receptor beta chain occurred many times. Antigen unknown. Germline is not matched at one junction end, which may reflect a read error. This CDR3 has 15 amino acids. Germline V gene data show CDR1 as SSHAT and CDR2 as FNYEAQ (reference sequence). This specimen comes from a study of CD8 T cells in ankylosing spondylitis. Construction of TCR beta libraries was performed using quantitative 5'-RACE with molecular barcodes. TCRdb processed the 5' RACE reads anew with MiXCR; each CDR3 protein has one entry. This sample has about 240,000 distinct CDR3 sequences, with roughly 8.6% found just once. Study-level findings and limits: The study identified a TCR beta motif of under ten highly homologous variants that appeared characteristic of ankylosing spondylitis blood. In ankylosing spondylitis patients, matched synovial fluid reportedly showed significant enrichment of disease-linked clones.

The chain links TRBV7-7 to TRBJ2-5; the match to TRBD2 covers 9 bases. Sequenced sample: blood, either unsorted or a sorted T cell fraction (not recorded which). This TCR was recovered from a male donor with ankylosing spondylitis or in good health (not recorded which). This CDR3 reads CASSLAGDYQETQYF. CDR3 nucleotides: TGTGCTAGCAGCTTAGCGGGGGACTACCAAGAGACCCAGTACTTC. Together with reference TRBV7-7 and TRBJ2-5, the CDR3 gives the full variable domain: GAGVSQSPRYKVTKRGQDVTLRCDPISSHATLYWYQQALGQGPEFLTYFNYEAQPDKSGLPSDRFSAERPEGSISTLTIQRTEQRDSAMYRCASSLAGDYQETQYFGPGTRLLVL.